Listed here is a single T cell receptor beta chain. The length of the CDR3 is 16 residues. V shed 0 bases and J shed 1 base, with 11 bases lying between them. Germline V gene data show CDR1 as SGDLS and CDR2 as YYNGEE. The data belong to a study of blood T cell repertoires in COVID-19. Assay: immunoSEQ multiplex PCR; the TCRdb copy retains only in-frame clones and omits some. The sample shows roughly 100,000 clones, roughly 86% of them seen only once. Specimen: peripheral blood. The TCR comes from a middle-aged man with active or convalescent COVID-19. The chain joins TRBV9 to TRBJ2-1, with a possible D match to TRBD1 (5 bases). The chain's CDR3 is CASSVVRQGSYNEQFF. The CDR3 coding sequence is TGTGCCAGCAGCGTAGTGCGTCAGGGATCCTACAATGAGCAGTTCTTC. Looking up the rest from reference TRBV9 and TRBJ2-1 gives the full variable domain: DSGVTQTPKHLITATGQRVTLRCSPRSGDLSVYWYQQSLDQGLQFLIQYYNGEERAKGNILERFSAQQFPDLHSELNLSSLELGDSALYFCASSVVRQGSYNEQFFGPGTRLTVL.